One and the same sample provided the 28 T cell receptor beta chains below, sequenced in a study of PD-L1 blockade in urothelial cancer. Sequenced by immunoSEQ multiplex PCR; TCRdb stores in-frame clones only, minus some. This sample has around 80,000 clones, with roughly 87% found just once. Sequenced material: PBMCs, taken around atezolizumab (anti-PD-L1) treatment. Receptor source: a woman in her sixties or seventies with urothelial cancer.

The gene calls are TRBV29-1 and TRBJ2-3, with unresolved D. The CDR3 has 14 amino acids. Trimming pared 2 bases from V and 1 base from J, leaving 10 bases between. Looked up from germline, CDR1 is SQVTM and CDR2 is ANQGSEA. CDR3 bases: TGCAGCGTTGAACGAGGTGTTGGCACAGATACGCAGTATTTT. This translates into CSVERGVGTDTQYF.

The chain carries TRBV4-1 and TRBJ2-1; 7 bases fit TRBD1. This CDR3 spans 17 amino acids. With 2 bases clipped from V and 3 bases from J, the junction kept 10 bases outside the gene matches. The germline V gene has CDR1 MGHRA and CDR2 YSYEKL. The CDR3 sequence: CASSQRALQGNYNEQFF. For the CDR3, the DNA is TGCGCCAGCAGCCAAAGGGCCTTACAGGGGAACTACAATGAGCAGTTCTTC.

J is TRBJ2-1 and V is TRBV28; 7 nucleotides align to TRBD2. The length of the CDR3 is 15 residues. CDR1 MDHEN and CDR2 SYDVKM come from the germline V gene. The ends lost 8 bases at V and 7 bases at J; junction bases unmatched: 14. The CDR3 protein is CASGLWEGGWNEQFF. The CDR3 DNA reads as TGTGCCAGCGGCTTGTGGGAGGGCGGTTGGAATGAGCAGTTCTTC.

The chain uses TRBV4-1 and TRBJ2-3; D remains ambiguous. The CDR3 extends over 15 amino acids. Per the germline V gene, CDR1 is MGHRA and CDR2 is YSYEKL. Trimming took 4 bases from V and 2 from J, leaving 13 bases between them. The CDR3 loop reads CASSPTPLVTDTQYF. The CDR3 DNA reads TGCGCCAGCAGCCCTACGCCCCTTGTCACAGATACGCAGTATTTT.

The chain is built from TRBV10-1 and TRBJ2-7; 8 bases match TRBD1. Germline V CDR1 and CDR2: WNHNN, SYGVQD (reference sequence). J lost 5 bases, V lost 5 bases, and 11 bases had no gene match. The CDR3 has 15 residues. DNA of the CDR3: TGCGCCAGCAGTTCCGGACAGGGCAGTTTAAACGAGCAGTACTTC. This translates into CASSSGQGSLNEQYF.

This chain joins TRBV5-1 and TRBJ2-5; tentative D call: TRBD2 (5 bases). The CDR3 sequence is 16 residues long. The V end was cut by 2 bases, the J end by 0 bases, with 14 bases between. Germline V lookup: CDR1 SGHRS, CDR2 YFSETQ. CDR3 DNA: TGCGCCAGCAGCTTCGGTGGACTGACTGACCAAGAGACCCAGTACTTC. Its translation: CASSFGGLTDQETQYF. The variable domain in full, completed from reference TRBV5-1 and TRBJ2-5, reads KAGVTQTPRYLIKTRGQQVTLSCSPISGHRSVSWYQQTPGQGLQFLFEYFSETQRNKGNFPGRFSGRQFSNSRSEMNVSTLELGDSALYLCASSFGGLTDQETQYFGPGTRLLVL.

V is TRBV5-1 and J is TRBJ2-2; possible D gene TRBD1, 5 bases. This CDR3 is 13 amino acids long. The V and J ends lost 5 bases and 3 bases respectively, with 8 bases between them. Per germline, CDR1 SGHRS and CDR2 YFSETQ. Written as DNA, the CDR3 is TGCGCCAGCAGAATCAGGGACACCGGGGAGCTGTTTTTT. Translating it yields CASRIRDTGELFF. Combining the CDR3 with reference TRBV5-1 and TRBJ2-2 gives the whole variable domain KAGVTQTPRYLIKTRGQQVTLSCSPISGHRSVSWYQQTPGQGLQFLFEYFSETQRNKGNFPGRFSGRQFSNSRSEMNVSTLELGDSALYLCASRIRDTGELFFGEGSRLTVL.

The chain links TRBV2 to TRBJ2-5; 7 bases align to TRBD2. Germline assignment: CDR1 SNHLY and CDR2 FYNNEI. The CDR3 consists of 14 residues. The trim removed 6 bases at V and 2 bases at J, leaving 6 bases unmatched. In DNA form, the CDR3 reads TGTGCCAGCAGGGTTGCTAGCGGTCAAGAGACCCAGTACTTC. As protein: CASRVASGQETQYF. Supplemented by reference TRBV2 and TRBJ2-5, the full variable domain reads EPEVTQTPSHQVTQMGQEVILRCVPISNHLYFYWYRQILGQKVEFLVSFYNNEISEKSEIFDDQFSVERPDGSNFTLKIRSTKLEDSAMYFCASRVASGQETQYFGPGTRLLVL.

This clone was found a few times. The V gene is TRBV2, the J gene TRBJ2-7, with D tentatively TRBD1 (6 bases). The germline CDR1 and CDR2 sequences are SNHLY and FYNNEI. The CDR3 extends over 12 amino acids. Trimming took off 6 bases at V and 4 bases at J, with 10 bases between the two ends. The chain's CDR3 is CASRETGYEQYF. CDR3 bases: TGTGCCAGCAGGGAAACAGGGTACGAGCAGTACTTC.

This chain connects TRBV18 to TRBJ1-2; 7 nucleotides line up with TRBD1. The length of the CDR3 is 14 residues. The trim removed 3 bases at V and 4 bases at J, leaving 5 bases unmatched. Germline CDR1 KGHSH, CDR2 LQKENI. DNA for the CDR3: TGTGCCAGCTCACCTAGGACAGGCACCTATGGCTACACCTTC. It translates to CASSPRTGTYGYTF.

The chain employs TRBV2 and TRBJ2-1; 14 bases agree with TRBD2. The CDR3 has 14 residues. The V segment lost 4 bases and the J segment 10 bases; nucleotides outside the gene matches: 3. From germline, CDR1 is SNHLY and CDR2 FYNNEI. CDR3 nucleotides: TGTGCCAGCAGTGGGGGACTAGCGGGAGTGGAGCAGTTCTTC. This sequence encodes CASSGGLAGVEQFF. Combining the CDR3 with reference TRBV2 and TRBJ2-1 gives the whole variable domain EPEVTQTPSHQVTQMGQEVILRCVPISNHLYFYWYRQILGQKVEFLVSFYNNEISEKSEIFDDQFSVERPDGSNFTLKIRSTKLEDSAMYFCASSGGLAGVEQFFGPGTRLTVL.

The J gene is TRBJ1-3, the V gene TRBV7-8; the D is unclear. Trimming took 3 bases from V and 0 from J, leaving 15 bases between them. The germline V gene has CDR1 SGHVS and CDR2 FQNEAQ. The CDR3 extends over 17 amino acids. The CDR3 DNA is TGTGCCAGCAGCTTTGAAGTAGCCCCTAGCTCTGGAAACACCATATATTTT. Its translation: CASSFEVAPSSGNTIYF.

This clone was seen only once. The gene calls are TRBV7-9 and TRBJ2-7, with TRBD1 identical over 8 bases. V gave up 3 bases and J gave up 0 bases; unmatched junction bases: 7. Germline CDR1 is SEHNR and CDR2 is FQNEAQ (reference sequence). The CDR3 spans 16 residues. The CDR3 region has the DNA TGTGCCAGCAGCTTTCGGCAGACAGGGGACTCCTACGAGCAGTACTTC. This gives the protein CASSFRQTGDSYEQYF. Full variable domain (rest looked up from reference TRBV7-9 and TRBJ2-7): DTGVSQNPRHKITKRGQNVTFRCDPISEHNRLYWYRQTLGQGPEFLTYFQNEAQLEKSRLLSDRFSAERPKGSFSTLEIQRTEQGDSAMYLCASSFRQTGDSYEQYFGPGTRLTVT.

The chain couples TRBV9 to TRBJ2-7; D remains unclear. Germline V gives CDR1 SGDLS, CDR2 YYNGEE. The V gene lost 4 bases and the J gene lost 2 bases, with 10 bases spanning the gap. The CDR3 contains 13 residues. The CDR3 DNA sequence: TGTGCCAGCAGCCGGTGGGCAGCCTACGAGCAGTACTTC. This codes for CASSRWAAYEQYF. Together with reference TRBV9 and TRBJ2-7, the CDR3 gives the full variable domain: DSGVTQTPKHLITATGQRVTLRCSPRSGDLSVYWYQQSLDQGLQFLIQYYNGEERAKGNILERFSAQQFPDLHSELNLSSLELGDSALYFCASSRWAAYEQYFGPGTRLTVT.

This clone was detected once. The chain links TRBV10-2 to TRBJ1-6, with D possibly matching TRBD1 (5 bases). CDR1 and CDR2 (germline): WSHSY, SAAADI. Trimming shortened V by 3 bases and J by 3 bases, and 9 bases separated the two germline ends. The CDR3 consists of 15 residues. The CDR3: CASSDLGVYNSPLHF. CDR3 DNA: TGCGCCAGCAGTGATTTAGGGGTCTATAATTCACCCCTCCACTTT.

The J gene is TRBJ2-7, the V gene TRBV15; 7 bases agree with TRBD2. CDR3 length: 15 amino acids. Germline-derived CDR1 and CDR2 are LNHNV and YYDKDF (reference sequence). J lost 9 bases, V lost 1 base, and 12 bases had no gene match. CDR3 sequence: CATSRVRAGTQRQYF. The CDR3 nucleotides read TGTGCCACCAGCAGAGTAAGAGCGGGGACGCAGCGGCAGTACTTC.

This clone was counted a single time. The CDR3 nucleotides are TGCGCCAGCAGCTTGCAGGGGAACACCGGGGAGCTGTTTTTT. Residues: CASSLQGNTGELFF. The J gene is TRBJ2-2, the V gene TRBV5-1; TRBD1 is a possible D gene (5 bases). V lost 1 base and J lost 1, with 5 bases in between. Germline V CDR1 and CDR2: SGHRS, YFSETQ. The CDR3 contains 14 residues. The full variable domain, its missing parts supplied by reference TRBV5-1 and TRBJ2-2, is KAGVTQTPRYLIKTRGQQVTLSCSPISGHRSVSWYQQTPGQGLQFLFEYFSETQRNKGNFPGRFSGRQFSNSRSEMNVSTLELGDSALYLCASSLQGNTGELFFGEGSRLTVL.

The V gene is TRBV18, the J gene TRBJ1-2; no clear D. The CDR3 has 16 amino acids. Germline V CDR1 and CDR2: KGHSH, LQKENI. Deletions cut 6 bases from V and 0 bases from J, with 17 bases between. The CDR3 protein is CASSPSGWAANYGYTF. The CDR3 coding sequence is TGTGCCAGCTCCCCCTCCGGTTGGGCAGCTAACTATGGCTACACCTTC.

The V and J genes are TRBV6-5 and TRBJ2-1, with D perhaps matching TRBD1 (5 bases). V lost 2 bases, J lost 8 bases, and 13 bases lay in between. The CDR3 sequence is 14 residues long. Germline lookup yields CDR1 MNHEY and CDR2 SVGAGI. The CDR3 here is CASSYERQFHEQFF. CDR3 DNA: TGTGCCAGCAGTTACGAGCGACAGTTCCATGAGCAGTTCTTC.

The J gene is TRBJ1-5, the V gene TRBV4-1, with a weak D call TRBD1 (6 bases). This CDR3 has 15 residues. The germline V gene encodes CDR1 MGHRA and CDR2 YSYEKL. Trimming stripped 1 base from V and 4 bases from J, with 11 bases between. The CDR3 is CASSQGTASNQPQHF. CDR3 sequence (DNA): TGCGCCAGCAGCCAAGGGACAGCCTCTAATCAGCCCCAGCATTTT.

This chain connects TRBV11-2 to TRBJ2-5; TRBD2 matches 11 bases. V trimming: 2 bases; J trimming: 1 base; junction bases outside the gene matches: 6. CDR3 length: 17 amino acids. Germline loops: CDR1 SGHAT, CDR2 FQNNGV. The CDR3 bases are TGTGCCAGCAGCTTAATCGTGACTAGCGGGATCCAAGAGACCCAGTACTTC. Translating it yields CASSLIVTSGIQETQYF.

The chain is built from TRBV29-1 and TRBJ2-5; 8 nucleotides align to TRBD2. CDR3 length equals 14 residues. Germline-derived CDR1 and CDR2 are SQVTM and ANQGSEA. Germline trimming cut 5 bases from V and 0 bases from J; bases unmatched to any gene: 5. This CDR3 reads CSVLGGGYQETQYF. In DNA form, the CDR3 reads TGCAGCGTTCTGGGCGGGGGGTACCAAGAGACCCAGTACTTC.

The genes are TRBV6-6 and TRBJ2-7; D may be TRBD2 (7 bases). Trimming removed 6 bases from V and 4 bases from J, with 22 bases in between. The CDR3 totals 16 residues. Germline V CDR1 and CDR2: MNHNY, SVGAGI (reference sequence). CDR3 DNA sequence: TGTGCCAGCAGCCGACCTTCTATAGGGGGGGTATACGAGCAGTACTTC. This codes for CASSRPSIGGVYEQYF.

Here the CDR3 reads CASSIVARPEKLFF. CDR3 nucleotides: TGTGCCAGTAGTATCGTAGCACGGCCTGAAAAACTGTTTTTT. The rearrangement uses TRBV19 and TRBJ1-4; D remains ambiguous. The germline V gene encodes CDR1 LNHDA and CDR2 SQIVND (reference sequence). The ends were cut back, 3 bases at V and 7 bases at J, with 12 bases in the middle. The CDR3 sequence is 14 residues long.

The CDR3 here is CASSQRTSDTDTQYF. DNA of the CDR3: TGTGCCAGCAGCCAACGGACTAGCGACACAGATACGCAGTATTTT. The chain has TRBV9 and TRBJ2-3, with TRBD2 identical over 9 bases. V was clipped by 4 bases and J by 2 bases; unmatched bases: 5. Germline values: CDR1 SGDLS, CDR2 YYNGEE. This CDR3 has 15 residues.

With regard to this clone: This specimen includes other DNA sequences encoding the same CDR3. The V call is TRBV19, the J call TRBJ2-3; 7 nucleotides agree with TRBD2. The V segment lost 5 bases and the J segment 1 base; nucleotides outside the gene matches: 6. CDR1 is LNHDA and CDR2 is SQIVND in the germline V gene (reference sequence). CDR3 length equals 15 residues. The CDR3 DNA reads TGTGCCAGTAGTCTCGGGACTACTCGCACAGATACGCAGTATTTT. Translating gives CASSLGTTRTDTQYF.

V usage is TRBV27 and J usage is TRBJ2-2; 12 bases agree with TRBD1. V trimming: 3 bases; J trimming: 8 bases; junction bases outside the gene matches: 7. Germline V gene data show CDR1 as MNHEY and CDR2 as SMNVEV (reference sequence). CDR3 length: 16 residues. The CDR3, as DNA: TGTGCCAGCAGTTTCTACCGGGACAGGGGGCCAGGGGAGCTGTTTTTT. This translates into CASSFYRDRGPGELFF.

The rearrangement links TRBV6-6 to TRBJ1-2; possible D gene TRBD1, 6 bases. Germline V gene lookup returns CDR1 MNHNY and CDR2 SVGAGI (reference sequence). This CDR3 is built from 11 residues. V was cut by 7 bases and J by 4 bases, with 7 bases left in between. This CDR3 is CASMGAYGYTF. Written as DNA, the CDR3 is TGTGCCAGCATGGGGGCCTATGGCTACACCTTC.